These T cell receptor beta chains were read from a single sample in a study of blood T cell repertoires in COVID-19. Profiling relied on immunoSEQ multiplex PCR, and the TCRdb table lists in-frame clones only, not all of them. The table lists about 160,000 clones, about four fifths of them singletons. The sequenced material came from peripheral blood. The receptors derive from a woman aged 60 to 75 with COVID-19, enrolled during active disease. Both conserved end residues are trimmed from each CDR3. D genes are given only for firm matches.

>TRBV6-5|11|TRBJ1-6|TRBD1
ASRSTGNSPLH
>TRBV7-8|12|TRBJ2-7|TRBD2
ASSPLAGSYEQY
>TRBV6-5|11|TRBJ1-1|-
ASSQDSFLGAF
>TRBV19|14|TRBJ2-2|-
ASSLGDGQITGELF
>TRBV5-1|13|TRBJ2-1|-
ASSLGVDSYNEQF
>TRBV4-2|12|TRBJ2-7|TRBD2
ASSRGGRLNEQY
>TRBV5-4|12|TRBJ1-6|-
ASTPGVSNSPLH
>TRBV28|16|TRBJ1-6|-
ASSSPGQISVVSSPLH
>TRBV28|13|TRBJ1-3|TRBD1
ASSQGQLSGNTIY
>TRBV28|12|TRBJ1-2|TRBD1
ASSTTQGGTGYT
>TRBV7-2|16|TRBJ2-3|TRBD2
ASSPFPRSGRVTDTQY
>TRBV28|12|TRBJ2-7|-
ASSPWTATYEQY
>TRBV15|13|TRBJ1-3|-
ATSSPTRTGNTIY
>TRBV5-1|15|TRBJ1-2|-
ASSKSLGGAQGYGYT
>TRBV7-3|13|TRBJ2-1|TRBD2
ASSPPGRAPNEQF